The entry that follows covers one T cell receptor (beta chain) sequence. In the original analysis: The authors estimated nucleated cell counts from reference gene primer amplification. Sequencing was performed with immunoSEQ multiplex PCR; in TCRdb, only in-frame clones are kept and a portion is missing. Clonal size and the V and J genes are those of that table, whereas D and trimming came from the DNA. The sample lists about 150,000 clones, 75% to 85% occurring once. Between the trimmed V and J ends, which lost 1 base and 4 bases, there was a span of 11 bases. From germline, CDR1 is SGHTA and CDR2 FQGNSA. The CDR3 covers 15 residues. These data are taken from a study of blood T cell repertoires in COVID-19.

V is TRBV7-2 and J is TRBJ1-3; D is possibly TRBD1 (6 bases). The specimen was peripheral blood. The receptor was isolated from a woman aged 45-65 years with acute or convalescent COVID-19. CDR3 loop: CASSLVRGIGNTIYF. The DNA of the CDR3 is TGTGCCAGCAGCTTAGTGAGGGGGATAGGAAACACCATATATTTT.